This TCR beta chain originates from a study of technical replicates of blood from several donors. The CDR3 spans 15 residues. Germline assignment: CDR1 LGHNA and CDR2 YSLEER. The V end was cut by 0 bases, the J end by 6 bases, with 11 bases between. The method was immunoSEQ multiplex PCR; TCRdb's version includes in-frame clones alone and lacks a portion of them. The table shows some 66,000 clones, with roughly 88% occurring only once. The source of this sequence is a human donor in good health. Some clones in this sample may be carry-over from other donors' samples. Sequencing was carried out using PBMCs. The chain has TRBV4-3 and TRBJ2-2, with a tentative D call TRBD1 (5 bases). The CDR3 protein is CASSQDSQGAGELFF. Here the CDR3 DNA reads TGCGCCAGCAGCCAAGATAGTCAGGGTGCCGGGGAGCTGTTTTTT.